The entry below gives a single T cell receptor beta chain sequence along with its context. What it binds is not known. This record belongs to a study of blood T cells in healthy people across ages. Study conclusions and caveats: Compared with aged donors, long-lived donors showed fewer expanded clones, suggesting selection. Strong correlation was found linking TCR beta diversity to naive T cell percentage.

The V gene's germline CDR1 is SQVTM and CDR2 ANQGSEA. The CDR3 totals 16 residues. The V and J ends lost 1 base and 7 bases, in that order; junction bases with no gene match: 11. The second PCR ran 7 to 11 cycles with a sample-barcoded 5' primer and J-beta primers. MiXCR was run by TCRdb on the 5' RACE reads, yielding one entry per CDR3 protein. The table shows 1.8 million or so distinct CDR3 sequences, with about 39% occurring only once. J is TRBJ2-2 and V is TRBV29-1; the match to TRBD1 covers 8 bases. Input material: blood. The sequence derives from a human donor in good health. The CDR3 sequence: CSVEAAAGGYIGELFF. In nucleotides, the CDR3 is TGCAGCGTTGAAGCCGCTGCAGGGGGCTATATCGGGGAGCTGTTTTTT.